These 25 T cell receptor beta chains were all obtained from the same sample, sequenced in a study of blood T cell repertoires in COVID-19. The data were produced by immunoSEQ multiplex PCR, yet TCRdb's version contains in-frame clones alone and is incomplete. The table includes around 80,000 clones, more than 70% detected once. The sequenced material came from peripheral blood. The source is a man aged 45 to 65 with COVID-19, enrolled during active disease.

The CDR3 is CASSRGSNQPQHF. The CDR3 region has the DNA TGTGCCAGCTCCCGGGGTAGCAATCAGCCCCAGCATTTT. The rearrangement joins TRBV12-3 or TRBV12-4 to TRBJ1-5; D ambiguous. There are 13 residues in the CDR3. V was clipped by 8 bases and J by 0 bases, with 8 bases between them.

This chain joins TRBV6-5 and TRBJ2-2; tentative D call: TRBD2 (5 bases). The germline V gene has CDR1 MNHEY and CDR2 SVGAGI. There are 15 residues in the CDR3. Trimming removed 2 bases at V and 4 bases at J, with 11 bases between. CDR3 sequence reads: CASSYGSTSTGELFF. The CDR3 bases are TGTGCCAGCAGTTACGGGAGTACGAGCACCGGGGAGCTGTTTTTT.

This clone was counted a single time. The gene calls are TRBV11-3 and TRBJ2-1, with D maybe TRBD2 (5 bases). V lost 5 bases, J lost 8 bases, and 16 bases lay in between. This CDR3 comprises 14 residues. Germline V gives CDR1 SGHNT, CDR2 YENEEA. CDR3 sequence reads: CASSRLGEGDEQFF. The CDR3 region has the DNA TGTGCCAGCAGCCGCCTGGGAGAGGGCGATGAGCAGTTCTTC.

The V call is TRBV14, the J call TRBJ2-1; 9 bases align to TRBD1. The CDR3 covers 15 residues. Trimming took 4 bases from V and 4 from J; bases not matched to a gene: 5. Germline lookup yields CDR1 SGHDN and CDR2 FVKESK. Written as DNA, the CDR3 is TGTGCCAGCAGCCCCCGACAGGGGGGATACAATGAGCAGTTCTTC. Encoded protein: CASSPRQGGYNEQFF. Full variable domain (outside the CDR3, taken from reference TRBV14 and TRBJ2-1): EAGVTQFPSHSVIEKGQTVTLRCDPISGHDNLYWYRRVMGKEIKFLLHFVKESKQDESGMPNNRFLAERTGGTYSTLKVQPAELEDSGVYFCASSPRQGGYNEQFFGPGTRLTVL.

This clone has more than one count but fewer than ten. V usage is TRBV2 and J usage is TRBJ2-5; TRBD2 matches at 8 bases. The CDR3 totals 17 residues. Germline lookup yields CDR1 SNHLY and CDR2 FYNNEI. Trimming at V came to 10 bases and at J to 2 bases, leaving 18 bases not matched to a gene. The CDR3 DNA reads TGTGCCATCCTAAAGCGCCCTAGCGGGCGCACTCAAGAGACCCAGTACTTC. Its translation: CAILKRPSGRTQETQYF.

The chain uses TRBV23-1 and TRBJ2-2; D gene ambiguous. TRBV23-1 belongs to the ORF category, with a function that is uncertain. The V and J ends lost 4 bases and 4 bases respectively, with 16 bases between them. The CDR3 totals 16 residues. CDR3 DNA: TGCGCCAGCAGTCTAACTGGAGAGGAGAGCACCGGGGAGCTGTTTTTT. Residues: CASSLTGEESTGELFF.

This clone was picked up a small number of times. This sample includes further DNA sequences coding for the same CDR3. V usage is TRBV6-1 and J usage is TRBJ2-7; 12 nucleotides agree with TRBD2. The CDR3 has 15 amino acids. The junction had 3 bases not matched to a gene; V was cut back by 1 base and J by 5 bases. The germline gives CDR1 MNHNS, CDR2 SASEGT. The CDR3 loop is CASSEETSGSHEQYF. Written as DNA, the CDR3 is TGTGCCAGCAGTGAAGAGACTAGCGGGAGCCACGAGCAGTACTTC.

This rearrangement joins TRBV5-4 to TRBJ2-1; 8 positions agree with TRBD2. V shed 3 bases and J 6 bases; nucleotides not matched to a gene: 8. The CDR3 runs 15 residues. From germline, CDR1 is SGHNT and CDR2 YYREEE (reference sequence). The CDR3 spells CASSSEGLAINEQFF. The CDR3 DNA reads TGTGCCAGCAGCTCCGAAGGACTAGCAATCAATGAGCAGTTCTTC. Filled out from reference TRBV5-4 and TRBJ2-1, the complete variable domain reads ETGVTQSPTHLIKTRGQQVTLRCSSQSGHNTVSWYQQALGQGPQFIFQYYREEENGRGNFPPRFSGLQFPNYSSELNVNALELDDSALYLCASSSEGLAINEQFFGPGTRLTVL.

The chain has TRBV7-9 and TRBJ2-7, with TRBD2 matching over 9 bases. The CDR3 totals 13 residues. With 6 bases clipped from V and 5 bases from J, the junction kept 5 bases outside the gene matches. CDR1 SEHNR and CDR2 FQNEAQ come from the germline V gene (reference sequence). CDR3 sequence reads: CASSPTSGDEQYF. Written as DNA, the CDR3 is TGTGCCAGCAGTCCGACTAGCGGAGACGAGCAGTACTTC.

The genes are TRBV19 and TRBJ2-1, with 7 bases that match TRBD1. V shed 3 bases, J shed 2 bases, and the junction held 4 bases outside the gene matches. CDR1 and CDR2 from the germline V gene are LNHDA and SQIVND (reference sequence). This CDR3 has 15 amino acids. CDR3 region: CASSMVQGAYNEQFF. The CDR3 bases are TGTGCCAGTAGTATGGTCCAGGGGGCCTACAATGAGCAGTTCTTC.

The chain links TRBV6-5 to TRBJ2-7, with TRBD1 matching over 7 bases. Per germline, CDR1 MNHEY and CDR2 SVGAGI. Germline trimming cut 0 bases from V and 2 bases from J; bases unmatched to any gene: 7. This CDR3 has 16 residues. The CDR3 nucleotides read TGTGCCAGCAGTTACTCTAAGGCAGGGGGAGCCTACGAGCAGTACTTC. Its protein product is CASSYSKAGGAYEQYF.

This clone has a handful of counts. V gene TRBV4-1 combines with J gene TRBJ1-5; D is perhaps TRBD1 (6 bases). This CDR3 has 16 amino acids. V lost 4 bases and J lost 0, with 13 bases in between. Per the germline V gene, CDR1 is MGHRA and CDR2 is YSYEKL. The CDR3 sequence: CASSRDQGYSNQPQHF. The CDR3 nucleotides are TGCGCCAGCAGCCGAGATCAGGGGTATAGCAATCAGCCCCAGCATTTT.

This chain links TRBV28 with TRBJ1-6; TRBD1 matches 8 bases. The ends lost 6 bases at V and 10 bases at J; junction bases unmatched: 8. The CDR3 consists of 14 residues. From germline, CDR1 is MDHEN and CDR2 SYDVKM. The CDR3 region has the DNA TGTGCCAGCAGGTTGACAGGGGTGGGATCACCCCTCCACTTT. It translates to CASRLTGVGSPLHF.

The rearrangement uses TRBV10-3 and TRBJ2-5, with D possibly being TRBD2 (5 bases). Trimming pared 0 bases from V and 1 base from J, leaving 9 bases between. This CDR3 has 15 residues. Germline V gives CDR1 ENHRY, CDR2 SYGVKD. The DNA of the CDR3 is TGTGCCATCAGTGAGTCAGGCGGGCGCCAAGAGACCCAGTACTTC. As protein: CAISESGGRQETQYF.

This sequence joins TRBV30 and TRBJ1-1, with D possibly matching TRBD1 (6 bases). Trimming pared 1 base from V and 4 bases from J, leaving 13 bases between. CDR3 length: 14 amino acids. Germline loops: CDR1 GTSNPN, CDR2 SVGIG (reference sequence). The CDR3 loop reads CAWSGGGGGTEAFF. CDR3 sequence (DNA): TGTGCCTGGAGTGGAGGCGGGGGCGGCACTGAAGCTTTCTTT.

This chain joins TRBV6-5 and TRBJ2-5; D possibly corresponds to TRBD2 (6 bases). Germline assignment: CDR1 MNHEY and CDR2 SVGAGI. The germline V and J ends were trimmed by 7 bases and 4 bases, with 13 bases remaining between them. This CDR3 contains 13 residues. CDR3 loop: CASTPPAGETQYF. The CDR3 nucleotides are TGTGCCAGCACCCCCCCAGCGGGAGAGACCCAGTACTTC.

The CDR3 reads CASSPPGGPGANVLTF. The CDR3 nucleotides read TGTGCCAGCAGTCCGCCGGGGGGCCCTGGGGCCAACGTCCTGACTTTC. The gene calls are TRBV2 and TRBJ2-6, with a tentative D call TRBD2 (7 bases). Germline assignment: CDR1 SNHLY and CDR2 FYNNEI. The CDR3 is 16 residues long. Trimming removed 5 bases at V and 2 bases at J, with 13 bases between.

V gene TRBV9 combines with J gene TRBJ2-7, with 7 bases fitting TRBD2. The CDR3 totals 15 residues. CDR1 and CDR2 from the germline V gene are SGDLS and YYNGEE. The junction had 8 bases not matched to a gene; V was cut back by 2 bases and J by 3 bases. The CDR3 sequence: CASSVGLELIYEQYF. In DNA, the CDR3 is TGTGCCAGCAGCGTCGGACTAGAGCTGATCTACGAGCAGTACTTC.

The V call is TRBV5-1, the J call TRBJ1-1; D might be TRBD1 (6 bases). Germline loops: CDR1 SGHRS, CDR2 YFSETQ. V was shortened by 4 bases and J by 5 bases, with 18 bases between the two germline ends. The CDR3 covers 15 residues. This chain's CDR3 is CASSPRGGADTEAFF. CDR3 DNA: TGCGCCAGCAGCCCTAGGGGGGGCGCGGATACTGAAGCTTTCTTT.

The chain is built from TRBV2 and TRBJ2-1; TRBD1 might be the D (6 bases). The germline CDR1 and CDR2 sequences are SNHLY and FYNNEI. Trimming stripped 6 bases from V and 8 bases from J, with 26 bases between. The CDR3 spans 17 residues. CDR3 amino acids: CASRATTGLRLAYEQFF. CDR3 nucleotides: TGTGCCAGCAGGGCTACCACAGGGCTTCGGTTAGCATATGAGCAGTTCTTC. Full variable domain (outside the CDR3, taken from reference TRBV2 and TRBJ2-1): EPEVTQTPSHQVTQMGQEVILRCVPISNHLYFYWYRQILGQKVEFLVSFYNNEISEKSEIFDDQFSVERPDGSNFTLKIRSTKLEDSAMYFCASRATTGLRLAYEQFFGPGTRLTVL.

The rearrangement joins TRBV28 to TRBJ1-5; D uncertain. The ends were cut back, 6 bases at V and 4 bases at J, with 16 bases in the middle. The V gene's germline CDR1 is MDHEN and CDR2 SYDVKM. The CDR3 runs to 15 residues. Here the CDR3 DNA reads TGTGCCAGCAGGGCAGACGGAGGGATTAATCAGCCCCAGCATTTT. Its protein product is CASRADGGINQPQHF.

The rearrangement links TRBV29-1 to TRBJ2-7, with 8 bases aligning to TRBD2. CDR1 and CDR2 from the germline V gene are SQVTM and ANQGSEA. CDR3 length equals 14 residues. J gave up 2 bases and V 4 bases, and 7 bases lay outside the gene matches. The chain's CDR3 is CSVARRGGTYEQYF. For the CDR3, the DNA is TGCAGCGTTGCCCGTCGGGGGGGCACCTACGAGCAGTACTTC.

The rearrangement links TRBV4-1 to TRBJ2-1; the match to TRBD2 covers 15 bases. Losses at the gene ends were 2 bases for V and 7 bases for J; bases not matched to a gene: 6. The CDR3 has 17 amino acids. The V gene's germline CDR1 is MGHRA and CDR2 YSYEKL. CDR3 in DNA: TGCGCCAGCAGCCAACCTCCGGGACTAGCGGGAGGAAATGAGCAGTTCTTC. The encoded protein is CASSQPPGLAGGNEQFF.

This sequence joins TRBV5-1 and TRBJ1-1; maybe TRBD1 (5 bases). This CDR3 is 14 amino acids long. V lost 4 bases to trimming and J lost 1 base, with 11 bases between them. CDR1 and CDR2 from the germline V gene are SGHRS and YFSETQ. Here the CDR3 reads CASSPARENTEAFF. For the CDR3, the DNA is TGCGCCAGCAGCCCGGCCAGGGAGAACACTGAAGCTTTCTTT.

This clone was detected only a few times. This chain uses TRBV20-1 with TRBJ1-1, with 7 bases that match TRBD1. The CDR3 covers 13 residues. The V and J ends lost 3 bases and 5 bases, in that order; junction bases with no gene match: 6. From germline, CDR1 is DFQATT and CDR2 SNEGSKA (reference sequence). The CDR3 reads CSASYRGITEAFF. DNA of the CDR3: TGCAGTGCTAGTTACAGGGGAATAACTGAAGCTTTCTTT.